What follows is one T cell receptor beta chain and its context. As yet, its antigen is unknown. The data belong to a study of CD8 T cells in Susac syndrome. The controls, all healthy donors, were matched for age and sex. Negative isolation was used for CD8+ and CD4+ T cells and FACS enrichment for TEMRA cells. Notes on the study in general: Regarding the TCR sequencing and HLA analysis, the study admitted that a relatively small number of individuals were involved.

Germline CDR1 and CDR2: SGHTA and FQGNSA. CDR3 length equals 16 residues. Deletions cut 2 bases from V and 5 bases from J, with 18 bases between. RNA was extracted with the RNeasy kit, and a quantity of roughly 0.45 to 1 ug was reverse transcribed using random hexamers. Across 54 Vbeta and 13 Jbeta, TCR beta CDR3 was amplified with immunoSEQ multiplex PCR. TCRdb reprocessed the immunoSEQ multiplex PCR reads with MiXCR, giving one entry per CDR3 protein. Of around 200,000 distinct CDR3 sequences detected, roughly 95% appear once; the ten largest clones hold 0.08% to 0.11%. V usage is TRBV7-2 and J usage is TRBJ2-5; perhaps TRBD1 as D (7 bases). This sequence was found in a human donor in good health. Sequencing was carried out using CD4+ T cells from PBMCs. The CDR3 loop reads CASSLTGRGELETQYF. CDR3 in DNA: TGTGCCAGCAGCTTAACCGGCAGGGGGGAGCTGGAGACCCAGTACTTC.